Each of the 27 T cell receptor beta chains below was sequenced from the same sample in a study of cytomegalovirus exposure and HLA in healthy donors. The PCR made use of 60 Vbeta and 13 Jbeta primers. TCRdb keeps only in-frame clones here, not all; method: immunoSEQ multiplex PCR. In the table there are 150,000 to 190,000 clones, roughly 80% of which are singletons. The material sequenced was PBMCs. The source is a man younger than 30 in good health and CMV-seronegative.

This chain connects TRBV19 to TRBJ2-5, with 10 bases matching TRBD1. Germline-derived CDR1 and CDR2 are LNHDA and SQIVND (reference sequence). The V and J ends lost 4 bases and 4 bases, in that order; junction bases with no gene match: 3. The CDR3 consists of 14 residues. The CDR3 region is CASSTDRGRETQYF. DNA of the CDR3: TGTGCCAGTAGTACAGACAGGGGGCGAGAGACCCAGTACTTC.

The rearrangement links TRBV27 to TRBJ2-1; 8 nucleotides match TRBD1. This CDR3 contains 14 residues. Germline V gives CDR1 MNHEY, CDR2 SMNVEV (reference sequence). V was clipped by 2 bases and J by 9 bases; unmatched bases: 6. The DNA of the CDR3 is TGTGCCAGCAGTTTAAGGACAGGGAACAGTGAGCAGTTCTTC. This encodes CASSLRTGNSEQFF.

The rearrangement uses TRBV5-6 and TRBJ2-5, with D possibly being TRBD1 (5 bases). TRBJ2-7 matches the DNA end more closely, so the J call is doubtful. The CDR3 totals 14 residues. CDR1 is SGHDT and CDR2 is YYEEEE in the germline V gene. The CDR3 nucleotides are TGTGCCAGCAGCTTGGGGGGCCGAGCCTACGAGCAGTACTTC. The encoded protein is CASSLGGRAYEQYF.

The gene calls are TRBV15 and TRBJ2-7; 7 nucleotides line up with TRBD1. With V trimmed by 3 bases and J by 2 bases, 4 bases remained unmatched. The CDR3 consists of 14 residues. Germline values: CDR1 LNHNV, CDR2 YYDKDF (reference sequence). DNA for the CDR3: TGTGCCACCAGCAGCCCGGGACAGCCCTACGAGCAGTACTTC. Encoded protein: CATSSPGQPYEQYF.

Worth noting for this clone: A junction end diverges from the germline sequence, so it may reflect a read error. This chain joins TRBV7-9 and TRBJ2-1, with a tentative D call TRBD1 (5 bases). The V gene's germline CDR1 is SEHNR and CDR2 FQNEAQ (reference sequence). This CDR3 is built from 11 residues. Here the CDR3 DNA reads TGTTCCAGCAACCTTAGGGGCGAGCAGTTCTTC. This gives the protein CSSNLRGEQFF.

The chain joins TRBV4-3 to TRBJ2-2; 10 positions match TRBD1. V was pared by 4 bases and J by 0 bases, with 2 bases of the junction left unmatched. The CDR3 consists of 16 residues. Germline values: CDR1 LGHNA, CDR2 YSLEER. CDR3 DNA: TGCGCCAGCAGCCGGGACAGGGGTTCGAACACCGGGGAGCTGTTTTTT. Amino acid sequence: CASSRDRGSNTGELFF.

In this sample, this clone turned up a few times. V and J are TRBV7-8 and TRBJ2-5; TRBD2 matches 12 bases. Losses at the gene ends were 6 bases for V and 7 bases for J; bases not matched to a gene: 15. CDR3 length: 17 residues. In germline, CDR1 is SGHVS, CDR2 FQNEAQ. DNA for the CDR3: TGTGCCAGCAGATCGGGACTAGCGGGTACCACGTCGGGGACCCAGTACTTC. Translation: CASRSGLAGTTSGTQYF.

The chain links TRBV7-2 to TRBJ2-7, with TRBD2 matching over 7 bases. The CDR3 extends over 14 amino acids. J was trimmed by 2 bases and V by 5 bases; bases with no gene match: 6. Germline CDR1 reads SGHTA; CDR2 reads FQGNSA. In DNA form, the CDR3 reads TGTGCCAGCAGCGAGCGGGACGGACCCTACGAGCAGTACTTC. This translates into CASSERDGPYEQYF.

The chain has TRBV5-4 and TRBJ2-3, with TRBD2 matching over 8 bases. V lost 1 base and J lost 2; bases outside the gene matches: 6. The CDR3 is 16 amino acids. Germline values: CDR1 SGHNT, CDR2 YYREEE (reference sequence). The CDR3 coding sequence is TGTGCCAGCAGCTTGATGGAGCGGGAGCTCACAGATACGCAGTATTTT. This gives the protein CASSLMERELTDTQYF.

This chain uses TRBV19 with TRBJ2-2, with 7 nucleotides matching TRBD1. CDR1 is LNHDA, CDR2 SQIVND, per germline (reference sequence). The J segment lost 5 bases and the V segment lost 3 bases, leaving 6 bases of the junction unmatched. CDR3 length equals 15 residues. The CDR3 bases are TGTGCCAGTAGTATCGGGACAGCTTCTACCGGGGAGCTGTTTTTT. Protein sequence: CASSIGTASTGELFF. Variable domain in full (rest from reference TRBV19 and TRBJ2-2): DGGITQSPKYLFRKEGQNVTLSCEQNLNHDAMYWYRQDPGQGLRLIYYSQIVNDFQKGDIAEGYSVSREKKESFPLTVTSAQKNPTAFYLCASSIGTASTGELFFGEGSRLTVL.

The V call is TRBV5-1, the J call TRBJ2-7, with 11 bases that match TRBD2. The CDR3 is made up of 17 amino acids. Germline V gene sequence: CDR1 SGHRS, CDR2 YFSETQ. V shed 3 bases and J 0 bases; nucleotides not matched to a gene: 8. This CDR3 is CASSYQPGTSGSYEQYF. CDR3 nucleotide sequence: TGCGCCAGCAGCTATCAACCCGGGACTAGCGGCTCCTACGAGCAGTACTTC.

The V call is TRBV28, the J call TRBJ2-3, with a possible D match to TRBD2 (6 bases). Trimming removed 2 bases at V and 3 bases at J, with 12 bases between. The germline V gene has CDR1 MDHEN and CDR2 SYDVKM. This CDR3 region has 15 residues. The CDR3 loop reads CASSLMAGSTDTQYF. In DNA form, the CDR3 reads TGTGCCAGCAGTTTAATGGCGGGGTCGACAGATACGCAGTATTTT.

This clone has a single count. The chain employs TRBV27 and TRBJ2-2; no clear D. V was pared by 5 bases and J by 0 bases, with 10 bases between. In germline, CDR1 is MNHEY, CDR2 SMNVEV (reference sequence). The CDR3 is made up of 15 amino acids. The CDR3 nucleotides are TGTGCCAGCAGTGAACTCGGAGCGAACACCGGGGAGCTGTTTTTT. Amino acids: CASSELGANTGELFF.

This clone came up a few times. CDR3 DNA: TGCAGCGTTGATGGGCGGGAGGGCCCGAGGGACGAGCAGTACTTC. It encodes CSVDGREGPRDEQYF. This chain links TRBV29-1 with TRBJ2-7; 9 bases fit TRBD2. Per the germline V gene, CDR1 is SQVTM and CDR2 is ANQGSEA. CDR3 length: 15 residues. V was clipped by 3 bases and J by 5 bases; unmatched bases: 11.

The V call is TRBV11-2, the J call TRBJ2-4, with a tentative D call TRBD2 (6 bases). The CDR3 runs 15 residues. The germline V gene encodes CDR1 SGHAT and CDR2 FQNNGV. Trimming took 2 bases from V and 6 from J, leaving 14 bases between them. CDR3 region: CASSLSHVGGNIQYF. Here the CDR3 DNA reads TGTGCCAGCAGCTTATCGCACGTCGGGGGAAACATTCAGTACTTC.

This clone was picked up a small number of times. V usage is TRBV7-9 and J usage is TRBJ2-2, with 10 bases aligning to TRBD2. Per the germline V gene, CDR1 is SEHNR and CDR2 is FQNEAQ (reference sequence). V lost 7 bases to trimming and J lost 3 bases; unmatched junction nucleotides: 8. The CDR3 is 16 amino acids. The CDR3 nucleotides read TGTGCCAGCACCCCAAAGACTAGCGGGTACACCGGGGAGCTGTTTTTT. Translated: CASTPKTSGYTGELFF.

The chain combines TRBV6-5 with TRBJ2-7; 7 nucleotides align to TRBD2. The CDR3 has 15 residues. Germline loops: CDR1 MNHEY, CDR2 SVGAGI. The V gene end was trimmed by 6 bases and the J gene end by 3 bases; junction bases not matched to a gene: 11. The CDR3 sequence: CASRAGDGGDYEQYF. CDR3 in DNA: TGTGCCAGCAGGGCGGGGGACGGGGGAGACTACGAGCAGTACTTC.

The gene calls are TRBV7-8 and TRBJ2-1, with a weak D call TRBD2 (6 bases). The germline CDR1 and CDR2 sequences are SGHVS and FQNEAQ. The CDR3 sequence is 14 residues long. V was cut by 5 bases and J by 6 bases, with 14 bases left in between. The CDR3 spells CASSAAGSGNEQFF. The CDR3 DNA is TGTGCCAGCAGCGCCGCGGGTAGCGGCAATGAGCAGTTCTTC.

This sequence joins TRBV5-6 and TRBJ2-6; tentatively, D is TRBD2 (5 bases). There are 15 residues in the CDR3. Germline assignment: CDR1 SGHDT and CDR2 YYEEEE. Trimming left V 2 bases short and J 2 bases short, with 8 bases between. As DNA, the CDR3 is TGTGCCAGCAGCTTAGCGGTAACTGGGGCCAACGTCCTGACTTTC. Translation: CASSLAVTGANVLTF.

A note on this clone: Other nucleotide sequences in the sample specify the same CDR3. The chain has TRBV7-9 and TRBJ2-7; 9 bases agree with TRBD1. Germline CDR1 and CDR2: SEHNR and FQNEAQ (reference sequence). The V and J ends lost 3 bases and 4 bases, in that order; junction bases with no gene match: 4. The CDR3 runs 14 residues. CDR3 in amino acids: CASSFPDRGYEQYF. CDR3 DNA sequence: TGTGCCAGCAGCTTCCCGGACAGGGGTTACGAGCAGTACTTC.

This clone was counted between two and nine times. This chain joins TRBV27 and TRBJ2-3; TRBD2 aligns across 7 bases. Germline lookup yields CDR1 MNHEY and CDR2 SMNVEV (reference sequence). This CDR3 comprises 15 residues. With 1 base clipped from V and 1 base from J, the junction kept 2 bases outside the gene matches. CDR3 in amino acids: CASSLWEGRTDTQYF. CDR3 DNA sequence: TGTGCCAGCAGTTTATGGGAGGGCCGCACAGATACGCAGTATTTT.

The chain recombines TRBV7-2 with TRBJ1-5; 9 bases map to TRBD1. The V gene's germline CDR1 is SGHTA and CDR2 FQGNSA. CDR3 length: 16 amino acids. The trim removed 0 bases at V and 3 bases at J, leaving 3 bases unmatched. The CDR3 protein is CASSLAGQGLNQPQHF. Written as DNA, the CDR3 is TGTGCCAGCAGCTTAGCGGGACAGGGTCTCAATCAGCCCCAGCATTTT.

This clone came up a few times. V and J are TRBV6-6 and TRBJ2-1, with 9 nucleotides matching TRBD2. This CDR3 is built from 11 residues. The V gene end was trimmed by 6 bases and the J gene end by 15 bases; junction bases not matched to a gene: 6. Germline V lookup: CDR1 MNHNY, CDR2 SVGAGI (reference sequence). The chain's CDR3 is CASRDSGRVFF. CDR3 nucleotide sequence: TGTGCCAGCAGGGATAGCGGGAGAGTGTTCTTC.

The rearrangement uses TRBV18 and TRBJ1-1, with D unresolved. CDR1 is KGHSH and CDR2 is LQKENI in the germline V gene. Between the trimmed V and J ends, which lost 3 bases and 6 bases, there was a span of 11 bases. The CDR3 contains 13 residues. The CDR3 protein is CASSPRERSEAFF. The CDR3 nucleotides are TGTGCCAGCTCACCCCGGGAGCGATCTGAAGCTTTCTTT.

CDR3 sequence: CASTLGGYGYTF. In DNA, the CDR3 is TGTGCCAGTACCCTGGGGGGCTATGGCTACACCTTC. The J gene is TRBJ1-2, the V gene TRBV19; possibly TRBD1 for D (5 bases). Germline assignment: CDR1 LNHDA and CDR2 SQIVND (reference sequence). V dropped 7 bases and J dropped 4 bases, with 10 bases sitting between them. This CDR3 contains 12 residues.

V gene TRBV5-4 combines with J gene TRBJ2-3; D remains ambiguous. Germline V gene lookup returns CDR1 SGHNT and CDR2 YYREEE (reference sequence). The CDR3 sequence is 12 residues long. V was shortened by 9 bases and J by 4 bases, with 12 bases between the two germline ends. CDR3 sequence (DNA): TGTGCCACCCACGCGAGTTCAGATACGCAGTATTTT. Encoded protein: CATHASSDTQYF.

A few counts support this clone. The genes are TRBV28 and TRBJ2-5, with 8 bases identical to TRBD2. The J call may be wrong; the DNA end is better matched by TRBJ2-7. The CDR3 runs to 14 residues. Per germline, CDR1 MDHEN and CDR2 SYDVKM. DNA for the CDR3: TGTGCCAGCCTTCCGGGGGGGAGGGATTACGAGCAGTACTTC. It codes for CASLPGGRDYEQYF.